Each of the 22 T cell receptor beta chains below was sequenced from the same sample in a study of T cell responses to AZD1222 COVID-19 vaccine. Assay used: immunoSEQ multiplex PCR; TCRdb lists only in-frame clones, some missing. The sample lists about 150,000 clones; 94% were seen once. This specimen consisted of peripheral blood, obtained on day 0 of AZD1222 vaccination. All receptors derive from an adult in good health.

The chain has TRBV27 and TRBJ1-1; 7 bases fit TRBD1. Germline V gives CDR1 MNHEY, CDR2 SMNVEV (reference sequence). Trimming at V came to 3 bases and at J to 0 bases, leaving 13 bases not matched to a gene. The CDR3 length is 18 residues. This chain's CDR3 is CASSFSGGGGRMNTEAFF. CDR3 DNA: TGTGCCAGCAGTTTTAGTGGAGGGGGCGGTCGGATGAACACTGAAGCTTTCTTT.

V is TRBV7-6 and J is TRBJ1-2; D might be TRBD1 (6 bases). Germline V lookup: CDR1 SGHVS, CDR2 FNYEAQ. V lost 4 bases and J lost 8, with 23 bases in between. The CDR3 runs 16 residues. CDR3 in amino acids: CASSSSQGTAFGGYTF. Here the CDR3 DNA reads TGTGCCAGCAGCTCTAGCCAGGGGACGGCCTTTGGCGGCTACACCTTC.

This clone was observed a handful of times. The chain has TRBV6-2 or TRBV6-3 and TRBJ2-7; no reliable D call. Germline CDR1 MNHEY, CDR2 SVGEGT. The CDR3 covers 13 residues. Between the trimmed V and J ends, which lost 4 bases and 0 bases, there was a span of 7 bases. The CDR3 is CASSLASSYEQYV. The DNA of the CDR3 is TGTGCCAGCAGTTTAGCCAGCTCCTACGAGCAGTACGTC.

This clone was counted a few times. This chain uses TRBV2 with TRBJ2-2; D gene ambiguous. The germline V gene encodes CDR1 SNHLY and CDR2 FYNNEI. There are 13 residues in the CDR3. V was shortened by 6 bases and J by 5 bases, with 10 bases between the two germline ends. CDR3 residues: CASSQDGTGELFF. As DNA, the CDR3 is TGTGCCAGCAGCCAGGACGGGACCGGGGAGCTGTTTTTT. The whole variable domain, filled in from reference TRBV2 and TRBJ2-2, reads EPEVTQTPSHQVTQMGQEVILRCVPISNHLYFYWYRQILGQKVEFLVSFYNNEISEKSEIFDDQFSVERPDGSNFTLKIRSTKLEDSAMYFCASSQDGTGELFFGEGSRLTVL.

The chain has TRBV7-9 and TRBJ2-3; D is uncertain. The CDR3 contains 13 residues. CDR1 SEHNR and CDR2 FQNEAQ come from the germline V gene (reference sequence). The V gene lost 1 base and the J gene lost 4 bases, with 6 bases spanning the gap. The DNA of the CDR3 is TGTGCCAGCAGCTTAGGAAACTCAGATACGCAGTATTTT. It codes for CASSLGNSDTQYF.

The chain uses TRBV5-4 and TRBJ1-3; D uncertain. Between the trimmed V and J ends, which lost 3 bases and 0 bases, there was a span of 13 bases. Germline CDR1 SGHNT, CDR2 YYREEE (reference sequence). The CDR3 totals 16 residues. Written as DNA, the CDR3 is TGTGCCAGCAGCTCCCGGACGTTCAGCTCTGGAAACACCATATATTTT. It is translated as CASSSRTFSSGNTIYF.

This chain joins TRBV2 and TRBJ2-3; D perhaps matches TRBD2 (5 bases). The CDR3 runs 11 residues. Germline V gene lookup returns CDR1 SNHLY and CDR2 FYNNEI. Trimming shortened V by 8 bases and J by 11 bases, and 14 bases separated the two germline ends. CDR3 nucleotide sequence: TGTGCCAGCGCCCCCCGGGATCTGCAGTATTTT. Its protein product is CASAPRDLQYF.

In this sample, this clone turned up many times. CDR3 sequence (DNA): TGTGCCACCAGCAGAGGGAGACAGAACACCGGGGAGCTGTTTTTT. This translates into CATSRGRQNTGELFF. The chain links TRBV15 to TRBJ2-2; D uncertain. Germline assignment: CDR1 LNHNV and CDR2 YYDKDF (reference sequence). The CDR3 is 15 residues long. Trimming shortened V by 1 base and J by 1 base, and 7 bases separated the two germline ends.

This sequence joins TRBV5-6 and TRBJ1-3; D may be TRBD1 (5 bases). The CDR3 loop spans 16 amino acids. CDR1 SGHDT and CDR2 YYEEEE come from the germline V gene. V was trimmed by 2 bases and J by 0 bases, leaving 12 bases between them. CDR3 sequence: CASSFLGQRSGNTIYF. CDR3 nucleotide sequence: TGTGCCAGCAGCTTCCTGGGGCAGCGCTCTGGAAACACCATATATTTT. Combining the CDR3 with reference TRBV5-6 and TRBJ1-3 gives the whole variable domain DAGVTQSPTHLIKTRGQQVTLRCSPKSGHDTVSWYQQALGQGPQFIFQYYEEEERQRGNFPDRFSGHQFPNYSSELNVNALLLGDSALYLCASSFLGQRSGNTIYFGEGSWLTVV.

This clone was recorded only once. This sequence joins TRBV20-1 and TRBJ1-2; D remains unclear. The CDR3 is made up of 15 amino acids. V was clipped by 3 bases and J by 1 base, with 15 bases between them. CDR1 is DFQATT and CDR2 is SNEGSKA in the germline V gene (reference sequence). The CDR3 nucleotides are TGCAGTGCTAGTTCTGGGCGAAGCATTAACTATGGCTACACCTTC. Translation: CSASSGRSINYGYTF.

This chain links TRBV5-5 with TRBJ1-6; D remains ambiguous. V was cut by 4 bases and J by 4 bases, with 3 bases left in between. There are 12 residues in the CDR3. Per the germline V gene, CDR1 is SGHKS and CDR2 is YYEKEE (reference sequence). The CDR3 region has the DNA TGTGCCAGCAGCCCATATAATTCACCCCTCCACTTT. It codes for CASSPYNSPLHF.

CDR3 nucleotides: TGTGCCACCGGGACGGTCGATAGCACAGATACGCAGTATTTT. Amino acid sequence: CATGTVDSTDTQYF. This chain uses TRBV6-4 with TRBJ2-3; the D gene could be TRBD1 or TRBD2 (5 bases each). The germline CDR1 and CDR2 sequences are MRHNA and SNTAGT. The V end was cut by 10 bases, the J end by 0 bases, with 14 bases between. The CDR3 length is 14 residues.

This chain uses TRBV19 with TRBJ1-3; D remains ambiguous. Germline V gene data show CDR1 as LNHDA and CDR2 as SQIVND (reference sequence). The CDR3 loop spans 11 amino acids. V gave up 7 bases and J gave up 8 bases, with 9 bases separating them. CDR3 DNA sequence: TGTGCCAGTAAGAGGGAGTACACCATATATTTT. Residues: CASKREYTIYF.

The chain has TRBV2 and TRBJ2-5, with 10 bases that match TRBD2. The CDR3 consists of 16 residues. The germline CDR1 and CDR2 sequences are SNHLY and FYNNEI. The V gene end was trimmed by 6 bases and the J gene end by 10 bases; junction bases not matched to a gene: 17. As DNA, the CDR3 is TGTGCCAGCAGAGACATTCTAGCGGGAGTCGGGGTTATCCAGTACTTC. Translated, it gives CASRDILAGVGVIQYF.

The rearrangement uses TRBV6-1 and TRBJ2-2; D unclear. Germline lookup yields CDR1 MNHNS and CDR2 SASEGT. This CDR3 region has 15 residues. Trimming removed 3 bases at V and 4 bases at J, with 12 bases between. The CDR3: CASSDMGIGTGELFF. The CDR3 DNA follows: TGTGCCAGCAGTGACATGGGGATCGGCACCGGGGAGCTGTTTTTT.

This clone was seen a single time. The CDR3 loop is CASSLGQISNQPQHF. In nucleotides, the CDR3 is TGTGCCAGCAGCTTAGGACAGATTAGCAATCAGCCCCAGCATTTT. The genes are TRBV7-2 and TRBJ1-5; perhaps TRBD1 as D (5 bases). The CDR3 extends over 15 amino acids. Germline assignment: CDR1 SGHTA and CDR2 FQGNSA. V gave up 1 base and J gave up 0 bases, with 7 bases separating them.

Here the CDR3 reads CASTHRAFNEKLFF. In nucleotides, the CDR3 is TGTGCCAGTACTCACCGGGCCTTTAATGAAAAACTGTTTTTT. The chain has TRBV19 and TRBJ1-4; D is uncertain. The germline V gene encodes CDR1 LNHDA and CDR2 SQIVND (reference sequence). The CDR3 totals 14 residues. V lost 7 bases and J lost 4, with 13 bases in between.

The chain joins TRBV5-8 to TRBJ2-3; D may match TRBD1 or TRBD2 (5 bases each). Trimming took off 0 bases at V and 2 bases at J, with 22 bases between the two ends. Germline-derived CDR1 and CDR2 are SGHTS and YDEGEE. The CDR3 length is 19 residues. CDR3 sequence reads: CASSLAFMGEQTDTDTQYF. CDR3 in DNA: TGTGCCAGCAGCTTGGCCTTTATGGGAGAACAGACAGACACAGATACGCAGTATTTT.

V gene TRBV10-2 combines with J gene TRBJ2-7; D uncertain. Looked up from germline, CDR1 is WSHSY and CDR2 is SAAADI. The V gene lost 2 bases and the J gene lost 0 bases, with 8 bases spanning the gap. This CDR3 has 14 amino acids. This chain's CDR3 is CASSERTSSYEQYV. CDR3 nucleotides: TGCGCCAGCAGTGAGCGGACGAGCTCCTACGAGCAGTACGTC.

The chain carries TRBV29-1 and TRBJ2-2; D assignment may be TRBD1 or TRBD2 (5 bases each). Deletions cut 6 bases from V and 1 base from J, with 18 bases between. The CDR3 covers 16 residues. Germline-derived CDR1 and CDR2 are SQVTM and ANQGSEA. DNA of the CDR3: TGCAGCGTCCAGGGCCCGGGGCGCGGGAACACCGGGGAGCTGTTTTTT. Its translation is CSVQGPGRGNTGELFF.

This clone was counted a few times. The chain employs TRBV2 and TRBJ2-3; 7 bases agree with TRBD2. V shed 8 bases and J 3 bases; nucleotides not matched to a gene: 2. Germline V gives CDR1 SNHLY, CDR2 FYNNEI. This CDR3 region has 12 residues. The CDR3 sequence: CASGGETDTQYF. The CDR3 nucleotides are TGTGCCAGCGGGGGGGAGACAGATACGCAGTATTTT.

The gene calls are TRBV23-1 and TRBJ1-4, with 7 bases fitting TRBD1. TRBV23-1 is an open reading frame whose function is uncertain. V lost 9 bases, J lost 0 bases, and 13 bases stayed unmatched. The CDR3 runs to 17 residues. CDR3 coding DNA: TGCGCCAGTGCTCAGGGGGGCGGATCAGCAACTAATGAAAAACTGTTTTTT. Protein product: CASAQGGGSATNEKLFF.